Given below is one T cell receptor beta chain in context. This CDR3 spans 15 amino acids. J gave up 0 bases and V 5 bases, and 8 bases lay outside the gene matches. Germline V CDR1 and CDR2: SGHRS, YFSETQ. This sample stems from a study of shared clonotypes between healthy human individuals. Assay: immunoSEQ multiplex PCR; the TCRdb copy retains only in-frame clones and omits some. Here the sample spans 1.6 million or so clones, around 95% being singletons. Material for sequencing was naive CD4+ T cells sorted from blood. Indicated subset: CD45RA+ positively selected. The chain combines TRBV5-1 with TRBJ2-7; TRBD1 matches at 7 bases. The clonotype was recovered from a man aged 25-45 years in good health. The CDR3 nucleotides are TGCGCCAGCAGACTCGGACAGGTTAGCTCCTACGAGCAGTACTTC. As protein: CASRLGQVSSYEQYF.